The rows below give T cell receptor beta chains drawn from one sample of a study of cytomegalovirus exposure and HLA in healthy donors. Data came from immunoSEQ multiplex PCR; TCRdb stores just in-frame clones and leaves some out. There are 100,000 to 150,000 clones in the sample; roughly 84% occur only once, and roughly 1.2% lies in the top ten. The sequenced sample was PBMCs. Receptor source: a girl aged 2 to 9 in good health and CMV-seronegative. Both conserved end residues are part of each CDR3. D genes are given only for firm matches. Only some rows state a clone size, as once, few, many or a class for expanded clones.

>TRBJ2-1|TRBV4-2|NA|NA
CASSQGATDNEQFF
TGTGCCAGCAGCCAGGGGGCAACAGACAATGAGCAGTTCTTC
>TRBJ2-7|TRBV10-3|NA|NA
CAISGQDSYEQYF
TGTGCCATCAGTGGACAGGACTCCTACGAGCAGTACTTC
>TRBJ1-2|TRBV19|NA|NA
CASSIADSGGGYTF
TGTGCCAGTAGTATAGCTGACAGCGGAGGGGGCTACACCTTC
>TRBJ2-1|TRBV7-9|NA|NA
CASSSSGGGSGLSEQFF
TGTGCCAGCAGCTCCTCCGGGGGAGGCTCAGGTTTGAGTGAGCAGTTCTTC
>TRBJ2-3|TRBV4-2|NA|TRBD2
CASSLGGRGGKDTQYF
TGTGCCAGCAGCCTTGGTGGGCGGGGGGGTAAAGATACGCAGTATTTT
>TRBJ2-7|TRBV7-2|NA|TRBD2
CASRETSGGTYEQYF
TGTGCCAGCAGGGAAACTAGCGGGGGGACCTACGAGCAGTACTTC
>TRBJ2-7|TRBV5-4|NA|TRBD2
CASSPGTSSTYEQYF
TGTGCCAGCAGCCCTGGGACTAGCAGTACCTACGAGCAGTACTTC
>TRBJ2-7|TRBV6-1|NA|TRBD1
CASSPGQSYEQYF
TGTGCCAGCAGCCCGGGACAGTCCTACGAGCAGTACTTC
>TRBJ2-2|TRBV27|NA|TRBD2
CASSARLAGAGFTGELFF
TGTGCCAGCAGTGCCCGACTAGCGGGAGCTGGTTTCACCGGGGAGCTGTTTTTT
>TRBJ1-1|TRBV11-2|NA|TRBD1
CASSFGRGQGGKNTEAFF
TGTGCCAGCAGCTTTGGGCGGGGACAGGGAGGAAAGAACACTGAAGCTTTCTTT
>TRBJ1-6|TRBV19|few|NA
CASSMRRDGWSPLHF
TGTGCCAGTAGTATGCGCAGGGATGGGTGGTCACCCCTCCACTTT
>TRBJ2-7|TRBV18|few|NA
CASSPAGSSYEQYF
TGTGCCAGCTCACCGGCAGGGTCTAGCTACGAGCAGTACTTC
>TRBJ1-5|TRBV28|NA|TRBD1
CASSYFTDDTGTANQPQHF
TGTGCCAGCAGCTACTTTACCGATGACACCGGGACAGCTAATCAGCCCCAGCATTTT
>TRBJ2-3|TRBV11-2|NA|NA
CASSLRGYADTQYF
TGTGCCAGCAGCTTGAGGGGGTACGCAGATACGCAGTATTTT